Detailed here is one TCR beta chain. The antigen remains undetermined. The data are from a study of T cell responses to AZD1222 COVID-19 vaccine. Study-wide results and caveats: In the spike-specific TCR repertoire, nearly half reportedly target unmutated variant regions.

Clones were sequenced by immunoSEQ multiplex PCR, and TCRdb holds only the in-frame ones, with some missing. The table records approximately 150,000 clones, about 90% of them present only once. Germline V gene lookup returns CDR1 SGHNT and CDR2 YENEEA. The V segment lost 0 bases and the J segment 4 bases; nucleotides outside the gene matches: 3. The CDR3 runs 16 residues. The V gene is TRBV11-3, the J gene TRBJ2-2, with 9 bases that match TRBD1. The clonotype comes from an adult who received the AZD1222 COVID-19 vaccine. The specimen was peripheral blood, collected 28 days after the second AZD1222 dose. CDR3 bases: TGTGCCAGCAGCTTAGAGGTGACAGGGGGCACCGGGGAGCTGTTTTTT. It specifies CASSLEVTGGTGELFF.